This record concerns one T cell receptor (beta chain) sequence. The CDR3 is made up of 15 amino acids. V shed 3 bases and J 3 bases; nucleotides not matched to a gene: 8. CDR1 is SGHAT, CDR2 FQDESV, per germline (reference sequence). Both 60 Vbeta primers and 13 Jbeta primers went into the PCR. The method was immunoSEQ multiplex PCR; TCRdb's version includes in-frame clones alone and lacks a portion of them. The sample includes roughly 120,000 clones. This sample was included in a study of cytomegalovirus exposure and HLA in healthy donors. V gene TRBV11-1 combines with J gene TRBJ2-7, with 7 bases that match TRBD1. The sequence was collected from a man younger than 40 in good health and CMV-seronegative. The source material was PBMCs. The CDR3 sequence is CASSLGDSRLYEQYF. The DNA for the CDR3 is TGTGCCAGCAGCTTGGGGGACAGTAGGCTCTACGAGCAGTACTTC. Full variable domain (rest looked up from reference TRBV11-1 and TRBJ2-7): EAEVAQSPRYKITEKSQAVAFWCDPISGHATLYWYRQILGQGPELLVQFQDESVVDDSQLPKDRFSAERLKGVDSTLKIQPAELGDSAMYLCASSLGDSRLYEQYFGPGTRLTVT.